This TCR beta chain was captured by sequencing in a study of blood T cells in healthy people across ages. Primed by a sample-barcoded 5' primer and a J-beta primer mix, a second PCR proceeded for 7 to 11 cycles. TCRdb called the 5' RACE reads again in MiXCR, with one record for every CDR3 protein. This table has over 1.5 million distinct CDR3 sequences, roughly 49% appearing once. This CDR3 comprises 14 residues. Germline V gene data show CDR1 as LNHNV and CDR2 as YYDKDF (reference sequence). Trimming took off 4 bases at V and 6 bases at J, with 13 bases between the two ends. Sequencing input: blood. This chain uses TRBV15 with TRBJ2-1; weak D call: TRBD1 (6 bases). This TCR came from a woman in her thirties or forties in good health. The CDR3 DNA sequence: TGTGCCACCAGCAAAGGGGGTAGACCCAATGAGCAGTTCTTC. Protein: CATSKGGRPNEQFF.